This T cell receptor (beta chain) was profiled in a study of identical twins. TCRdb reprocessed the 5' RACE reads with MiXCR, giving one entry per CDR3 protein. The sample holds around 570,000 distinct CDR3 sequences, more than 9% seen once. Germline CDR1 SGHTA, CDR2 FQGNSA. Trimming shortened V by 5 bases and J by 9 bases, and 15 bases separated the two germline ends. The CDR3 has 13 residues. Ten or more counts support this clonotype. Separately, the same data were catalogued under a study of yellow fever vaccine responses in identical twins.

The rearrangement links TRBV7-2 to TRBJ2-3; D is perhaps TRBD1 or TRBD2 (6 bases each). This TCR was sampled from a woman aged 18-29 years in good health. Sequencing was performed on PBMCs. CDR3 sequence reads: CASSRGQQGTQYF. The DNA for the CDR3 is TGTGCCAGCAGCCGGGGGCAACAGGGAACGCAGTATTTT.